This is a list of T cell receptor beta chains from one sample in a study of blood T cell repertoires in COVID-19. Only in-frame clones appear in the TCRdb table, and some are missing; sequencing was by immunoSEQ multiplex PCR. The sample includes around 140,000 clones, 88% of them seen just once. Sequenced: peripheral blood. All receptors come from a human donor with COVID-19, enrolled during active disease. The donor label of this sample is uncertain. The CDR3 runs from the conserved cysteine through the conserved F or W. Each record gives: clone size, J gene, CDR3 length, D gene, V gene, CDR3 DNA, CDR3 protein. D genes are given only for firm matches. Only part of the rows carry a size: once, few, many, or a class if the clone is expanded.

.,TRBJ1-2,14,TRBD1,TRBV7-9,TGTGCCAGCAGCTTAAAAGAGGGGGCCCATGGCTACACCTTC,CASSLKEGAHGYTF
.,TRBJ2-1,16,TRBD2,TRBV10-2,TGCGCCAGCAGACCAACACTAGCGGGGCTTTACAATGAGCAGTTCTTC,CASRPTLAGLYNEQFF
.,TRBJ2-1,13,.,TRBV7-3,TGTGCCAGCGCTATGGCGGGGAAGAATGAGCAGTTCTTC,CASAMAGKNEQFF
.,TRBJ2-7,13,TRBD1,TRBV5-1,TGCGCCAGCAGCCGGACAGGGGTGAACGAGCAGTACTTC,CASSRTGVNEQYF
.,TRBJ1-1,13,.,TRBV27,TGTGCCAGCAGCCTCGGGGAGAACACTGAAGCTTTCTTT,CASSLGENTEAFF
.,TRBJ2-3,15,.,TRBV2,TGTGCCAGCAGTGAGATCGGAACAGGCACAGATACGCAGTATTTT,CASSEIGTGTDTQYF
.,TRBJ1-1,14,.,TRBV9,TGTGCCAGCAGCGTACAGGGTCTGGACACTGAAGCTTTCTTT,CASSVQGLDTEAFF
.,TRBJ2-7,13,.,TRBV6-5,TGTGCCAGCACCCCGGGGGTTTTCTACGAGCAGTACTTC,CASTPGVFYEQYF
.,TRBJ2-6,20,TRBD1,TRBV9,TGTGCCAGCAGCGTTACCGGGACAGGGTTCCTTGACGCTGGGGCCAACGTCCTGACTTTC,CASSVTGTGFLDAGANVLTF
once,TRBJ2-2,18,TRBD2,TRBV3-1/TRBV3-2,TGTGCCAGCAGCGACACCACATTTAGCGGGGGAGGCACCGGGGAGCTGTTTTTT,CASSDTTFSGGGTGELFF
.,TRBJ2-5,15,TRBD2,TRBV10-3,TGTGCCATCAGTGATCTCAGCGGGGGCCAAGAGACCCAGTACTTC,CAISDLSGGQETQYF
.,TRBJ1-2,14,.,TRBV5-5,TGTGCCAGCAGCTTGGTACAGGGTAACTATGGCTACACCTTC,CASSLVQGNYGYTF
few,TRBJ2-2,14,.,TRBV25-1,TGTGCCAGCAGTGGCGGAGGCGACACCGGGGAGCTGTTTTTT,CASSGGGDTGELFF
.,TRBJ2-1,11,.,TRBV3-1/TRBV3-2,TGTGCCAGCAGCACAGGGAATGAGCAGTTCTTC,CASSTGNEQFF
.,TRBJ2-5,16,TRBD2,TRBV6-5,TGTGCCAGCAGTTACTCGGGACTAGCGGGAGGAGAGACCCAGTACTTC,CASSYSGLAGGETQYF
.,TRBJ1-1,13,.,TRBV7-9,TGTGCCAGCAGCCGCCTCGGGAACACTGAAGCTTTCTTT,CASSRLGNTEAFF
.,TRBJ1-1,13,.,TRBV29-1,TGCAGCGTGAGCGCCTGGGGGGACACTGAAGCTTTCTTT,CSVSAWGDTEAFF
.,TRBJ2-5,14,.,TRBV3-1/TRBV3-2,TGTGCCAGCAGCCACCGTCAGGGTTCCGAGACCCAGTACTTC,CASSHRQGSETQYF
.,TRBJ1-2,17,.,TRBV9,TGTGCCAGCAGCGTCTGGCAGCAGCGCTCCAGCGTCTATGGCTACACCTTC,CASSVWQQRSSVYGYTF
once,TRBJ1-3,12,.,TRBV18,TGTGCCAGCCACACCAGGGGAAACACCATATATTTT,CASHTRGNTIYF
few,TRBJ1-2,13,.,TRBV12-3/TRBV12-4,TGTGCCAGCAGCCCCTTTAGGGGAAACGGCTACACCTTC,CASSPFRGNGYTF
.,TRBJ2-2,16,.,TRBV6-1,TGTGCCAGCAGTGAACTCCCAACTCAGGGTACCGGGGAGCTGTTTTTT,CASSELPTQGTGELFF
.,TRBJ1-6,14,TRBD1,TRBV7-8,TGTGCCAGCAGCTTTGGACAGGGTGATTCACCCCTCCACTTT,CASSFGQGDSPLHF
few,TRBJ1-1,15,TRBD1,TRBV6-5,TGTGCCAGCACTCAAGGACAGGGATTGAACACTGAAGCTTTCTTT,CASTQGQGLNTEAFF
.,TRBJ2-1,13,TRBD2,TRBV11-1,TGTGCCAGCAGCCAGACGGGAGGTAATGAGCAGTTCTTC,CASSQTGGNEQFF
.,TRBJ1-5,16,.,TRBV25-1,TGTGCCAGCAGTGAAGCCAGGGTGGATAGCAATCAGCCCCAGCATTTT,CASSEARVDSNQPQHF
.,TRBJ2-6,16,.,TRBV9,TGTGCCAGCAGCTTACAGGGAAGCTCTGGGGCCAACGTCCTGACTTTC,CASSLQGSSGANVLTF
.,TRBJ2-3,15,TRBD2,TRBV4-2,TGTGCCAGCAGCCAGGGACTATCCACCACAGATACGCAGTATTTT,CASSQGLSTTDTQYF
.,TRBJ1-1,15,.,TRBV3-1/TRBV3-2,TGTGCCAGCAGCCAAGACTTTGCGGCGAACACTGAAGCTTTCTTT,CASSQDFAANTEAFF
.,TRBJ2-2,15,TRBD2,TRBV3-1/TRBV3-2,TGTGCCACCACCCGACTAGCGGGACCGACCGGGGAGCTGTTTTTT,CATTRLAGPTGELFF
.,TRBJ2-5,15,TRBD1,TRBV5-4,TGTGCCAGCAGCAACGGACAGGGGGTATACGAGACCCAGTACTTC,CASSNGQGVYETQYF
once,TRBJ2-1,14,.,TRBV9,TGTGCCAGCAGCGTAGAAGGTCGGCGGGATGAGCAGTTCTTC,CASSVEGRRDEQFF